The 32 T cell receptor beta chains below all came from one sample that was sequenced in a study of T cells in Graves' hyperthyroidism and ophthalmopathy. Amplified TCR beta CDR3 regions came from RNA transcripts. Researchers ran a first-round RT-PCR on the TCR CDR3 using the HTBI primer set. TCRdb reprocessed the multiplex PCR reads with MiXCR, giving one entry per CDR3 protein. Among 250,000 or so distinct CDR3 sequences listed, around 15% were seen once. Sequenced: blood. These receptors were collected from a woman between 45 and 65 years old with Graves' hyperthyroidism that later progressed to Graves' ophthalmopathy.

Many counts were recorded for this clonotype. The chain carries TRBV5-6 and TRBJ2-5; 8 bases match TRBD2. From germline, CDR1 is SGHDT and CDR2 YYEEEE. This CDR3 has 16 residues. V lost 3 bases to trimming and J lost 5 bases; unmatched junction nucleotides: 12. In nucleotides, the CDR3 is TGTGCCAGCAGCTGGGTCAGAGCGGGAGATACGGAGACCCAGTACTTC. This gives the protein CASSWVRAGDTETQYF.

This clonotype has ten or more counts. V usage is TRBV27 and J usage is TRBJ2-7; unclear D gene. V was clipped by 6 bases and J by 2 bases, with 11 bases between them. Germline loops: CDR1 MNHEY, CDR2 SMNVEV (reference sequence). CDR3 length: 13 amino acids. CDR3 bases: TGTGCCAGCAGCCGCCGTGGGGCCTACGAGCAGTACTTC. Translation gives CASSRRGAYEQYF.

This clonotype has a count of ten or more. The chain joins TRBV28 to TRBJ2-7; 7 nucleotides match TRBD1. V shed 5 bases, J shed 1 base, and the junction held 8 bases outside the gene matches. Germline CDR1 is MDHEN and CDR2 is SYDVKM. The CDR3 is 15 amino acids. CDR3 region: CASSMTGSGSYEQYF. CDR3 nucleotides: TGTGCCAGCAGTATGACAGGGTCCGGGTCCTACGAGCAGTACTTC.

This clonotype was recorded at least ten times. The rearrangement joins TRBV6-1 to TRBJ2-5, with D uncertain. Looked up from germline, CDR1 is MNHNS and CDR2 is SASEGT. V shed 1 base and J shed 5 bases, with 8 bases lying between them. The length of the CDR3 is 13 residues. CDR3 DNA sequence: TGTGCCAGCAGTGAAGGTTTTGGGGAGACCCAGTACTTC. It translates to CASSEGFGETQYF.

This clonotype was observed many times. In DNA, the CDR3 is TGTGCCAGCAGTTCCGGGACCTACAGCGAGCAGTACTTC. Its protein is CASSSGTYSEQYF. The chain carries TRBV12-3 or TRBV12-4 and TRBJ2-7; either TRBD1 or TRBD2 may supply D (5 bases each). V was pared by 4 bases and J by 6 bases, with 13 bases between. The CDR3 runs to 13 residues.

This clonotype showed up many times. This chain connects TRBV12-3 or TRBV12-4 to TRBJ2-2, with 9 bases that match TRBD2. The CDR3 loop spans 15 amino acids. J lost 4 bases, V lost 6 bases, and 6 bases had no gene match. In DNA, the CDR3 is TGTGCCAGCAGGGGATTAGCGGGAGTCACCGGGGAGCTGTTTTTT. It codes for CASRGLAGVTGELFF.

This clonotype was detected a few times. V gene TRBV25-1 combines with J gene TRBJ2-7; D is possibly TRBD1 (7 bases). Germline lookup yields CDR1 MGHDK and CDR2 SYGVNS. CDR3 length: 14 residues. The ends were cut back, 2 bases at V and 6 bases at J, with 14 bases in the middle. CDR3 DNA sequence: TGTGCCAGCAGTGAAGCACAGGGGACTTTCGAGCAGTACTTC. Translating it yields CASSEAQGTFEQYF.

This clonotype was picked up many times. This chain joins TRBV12-3 or TRBV12-4 and TRBJ1-2; tentatively, D is TRBD1 (5 bases). Between the trimmed V and J ends, which lost 6 bases and 8 bases, there was a span of 22 bases. The length of the CDR3 is 15 residues. As DNA, the CDR3 is TGTGCCAGCAGCAGTACCTTACAGGTCGGTGGAGGCTACACCTTC. Amino acids: CASSSTLQVGGGYTF.

There are a few counts of this clonotype. The chain couples TRBV25-1 to TRBJ2-5; 8 nucleotides line up with TRBD1. With 4 bases clipped from V and 2 bases from J, the junction kept 3 bases outside the gene matches. This CDR3 has 14 residues. Germline CDR1 is MGHDK and CDR2 is SYGVNS. CDR3 bases: TGTGCCAGCAGTGGGGGACAGGAACAAGAGACCCAGTACTTC. Its protein is CASSGGQEQETQYF.

This clonotype showed up many times. The chain recombines TRBV5-6 with TRBJ2-7, with D uncertain. The CDR3 contains 13 residues. With 0 bases removed from V and 5 bases from J, the gap between germline ends came to 9 bases. Germline V gene data show CDR1 as SGHDT and CDR2 as YYEEEE. For the CDR3, the DNA is TGTGCCAGCAGCTTGGCTAGGGTCAACGAGCAGTACTTC. It translates to CASSLARVNEQYF.

This chain links TRBV5-4 with TRBJ1-1; D is unresolved. V was trimmed by 4 bases and J by 0 bases, leaving 16 bases between them. Germline V lookup: CDR1 SGHNT, CDR2 YYREEE (reference sequence). There are 16 residues in the CDR3. CDR3 amino acids: CASSPDSNRVNTEAFF. The CDR3 DNA reads as TGTGCCAGCAGCCCGGACTCCAACCGGGTGAACACTGAAGCTTTCTTT.

This sequence joins TRBV25-1 and TRBJ2-3; D is uncertain. The germline V gene encodes CDR1 MGHDK and CDR2 SYGVNS. This CDR3 has 14 amino acids. The germline V and J ends were trimmed by 1 base and 4 bases, with 9 bases remaining between them. The CDR3 spells CASSESLGPDTQYF. CDR3 in DNA: TGTGCCAGCAGTGAATCGCTAGGCCCAGATACGCAGTATTTT.

This clonotype showed up just a few times. The chain couples TRBV7-9 to TRBJ1-3; D gene uncertain. This CDR3 has 13 amino acids. Germline loops: CDR1 SEHNR, CDR2 FQNEAQ (reference sequence). Trimming cost V 5 bases and J 2 bases, with 7 bases left between them. The CDR3 is CASSLNTGNTIYF. CDR3 bases: TGTGCCAGCAGCCTAAATACTGGAAACACCATATATTTT.

This clonotype was recorded a few times. The CDR3 region has the DNA TGCGCCAGCAGCCCACTAGCGGGAGGTAAGGCTGAGCAGTTCTTC. Translating it yields CASSPLAGGKAEQFF. The chain carries TRBV4-1 and TRBJ2-1; 12 bases are shared with TRBD2. Unmatched junction bases numbered 7, after V lost 4 bases and J lost 9 bases. The CDR3 runs 15 residues. The germline gives CDR1 MGHRA, CDR2 YSYEKL.

This clonotype was seen repeatedly, ten times or more. This chain uses TRBV2 with TRBJ2-7; maybe TRBD1 (7 bases). There are 13 residues in the CDR3. The V gene's germline CDR1 is SNHLY and CDR2 FYNNEI. Deletions cut 3 bases from V and 6 bases from J, with 12 bases between. The CDR3 DNA is TGTGCCAGCAGTGAGGAGGGGGCCAGCGAGCAGTACTTC. Amino acids: CASSEEGASEQYF.

This clonotype appeared a few times. The chain recombines TRBV11-3 with TRBJ2-2; TRBD1 or TRBD2 may be the D gene (5 bases each). The CDR3 sequence is 16 residues long. The germline V gene has CDR1 SGHNT and CDR2 YENEEA. V was clipped by 6 bases and J by 3 bases, with 17 bases between them. CDR3 amino acids: CASSDEGRFDTGELFF. CDR3 in DNA: TGTGCCAGCAGTGACGAGGGGCGGTTTGACACCGGGGAGCTGTTTTTT.

This clonotype showed up many times. The chain recombines TRBV28 with TRBJ2-6; 10 nucleotides agree with TRBD1. The V and J ends lost 10 bases and 0 bases, in that order; junction bases with no gene match: 3. Germline V lookup: CDR1 MDHEN, CDR2 SYDVKM. This CDR3 is 15 amino acids long. Here the CDR3 DNA reads TGTGCCATCGGACAGGGGGTCTCTGGGGCCAACGTCCTGACTTTC. Its translation is CAIGQGVSGANVLTF.

This clonotype was found a few times. J is TRBJ2-7 and V is TRBV6-1, with D unresolved. The CDR3 has 13 amino acids. Trimming stripped 3 bases from V and 2 bases from J, with 8 bases between. Germline CDR1 MNHNS, CDR2 SASEGT. CDR3 nucleotides: TGTGCCAGCAGTGAGATTGGTACCTACGAGCAGTACTTC. Translation: CASSEIGTYEQYF.

The sample holds many counts of this clonotype. The chain links TRBV28 to TRBJ1-6; 8 bases align to TRBD1. Germline CDR1 is MDHEN and CDR2 is SYDVKM. The junction had 6 bases not matched to a gene; V was cut back by 8 bases and J by 6 bases. There are 14 residues in the CDR3. Written as DNA, the CDR3 is TGTGCCAGCGGAGACAGGGGCCTTAATTCACCCCTCCACTTT. Translating gives CASGDRGLNSPLHF.

This clonotype was found many times. The V gene is TRBV10-3, the J gene TRBJ1-2; TRBD1 matches at 11 bases. Per germline, CDR1 ENHRY and CDR2 SYGVKD. The CDR3 has 17 residues. Trimming took 3 bases from V and 0 from J; bases not matched to a gene: 6. In nucleotides, the CDR3 is TGTGCCATCAGTGAACCCGGACAGGGGGCGTCTAACTATGGCTACACCTTC. This translates into CAISEPGQGASNYGYTF.

This clonotype has ten or more counts. This rearrangement joins TRBV11-2 to TRBJ1-5; no clear D. The CDR3 covers 13 residues. The germline CDR1 and CDR2 sequences are SGHAT and FQNNGV. V was clipped by 3 bases and J by 3 bases, with 6 bases between them. The DNA for the CDR3 is TGTGCCAGCAGCTTGCAGCCCAATCAGCCCCAGCATTTT. It is translated as CASSLQPNQPQHF.

This clonotype was seen ten or more times. The chain has TRBV25-1 and TRBJ2-7; 7 positions match TRBD1. Per germline, CDR1 MGHDK and CDR2 SYGVNS. CDR3 length: 14 residues. V dropped 2 bases and J dropped 4; count of bases not matched to a gene: 5. The CDR3 protein is CASSEQGGDYEQYF. CDR3 coding DNA: TGTGCCAGCAGTGAACAAGGGGGCGATTACGAGCAGTACTTC.

Ten or more counts support this clonotype. This rearrangement joins TRBV5-1 to TRBJ1-1; possible D gene TRBD1, 5 bases. The CDR3 has 18 amino acids. V was cut by 1 base and J by 0 bases, with 19 bases left in between. Germline V gene sequence: CDR1 SGHRS, CDR2 YFSETQ. DNA of the CDR3: TGCGCCAGCAGCTTGCGAGCGGCAGGGTCAGGCATGAACACTGAAGCTTTCTTT. The encoded protein is CASSLRAAGSGMNTEAFF.

This rearrangement joins TRBV9 to TRBJ2-2; TRBD1 agrees at 7 bases. The germline V gene has CDR1 SGDLS and CDR2 YYNGEE. V shed 4 bases, J shed 5 bases, and the junction held 11 bases outside the gene matches. CDR3 length: 16 amino acids. The CDR3 DNA follows: TGTGCCAGCAGCTTCCAAGGGGGCGTAGGAACCGGGGAGCTGTTTTTT. Its protein product is CASSFQGGVGTGELFF.

This clonotype was seen ten or more times. The rearrangement joins TRBV2 to TRBJ2-5; a possible D gene is TRBD2 (6 bases). The germline V gene has CDR1 SNHLY and CDR2 FYNNEI. This CDR3 is built from 12 residues. Trimming removed 6 bases from V and 7 bases from J, with 12 bases in between. The CDR3 sequence: CASRQYGGTQYF. In nucleotides, the CDR3 is TGTGCCAGCAGGCAATACGGGGGGACCCAGTACTTC.

V gene TRBV11-2 combines with J gene TRBJ1-4; TRBD1 aligns across 10 bases. The junction had 13 bases not matched to a gene; V was cut back by 5 bases and J by 7 bases. The CDR3 has 17 residues. CDR1 is SGHAT and CDR2 is FQNNGV in the germline V gene. The CDR3 nucleotides read TGTGCCAGCAGCCCCCTGACAGGGGGCGCGTTGAGTGAAAAACTGTTTTTT. Its translation: CASSPLTGGALSEKLFF.

This chain joins TRBV5-8 and TRBJ2-7; D unclear. Germline CDR1 is SGHTS and CDR2 is YDEGEE. The CDR3 totals 11 residues. The V gene lost 1 base and the J gene lost 5 bases, with 4 bases spanning the gap. CDR3: CASSLSDEQYF. The CDR3 nucleotides read TGTGCCAGCAGCTTGTCCGACGAGCAGTACTTC.

This clonotype came up many times. The chain employs TRBV18 and TRBJ1-2; tentatively, D is TRBD1 (5 bases). The length of the CDR3 is 16 residues. The germline V gene encodes CDR1 KGHSH and CDR2 LQKENI. Trimming took 4 bases from V and 0 from J, leaving 15 bases between them. The CDR3 region is CASSQREDRTNYGYTF. CDR3 nucleotides: TGTGCCAGCTCACAGAGGGAAGACAGAACTAACTATGGCTACACCTTC. Full variable domain (missing parts from reference TRBV18 and TRBJ1-2): NAGVMQNPRHLVRRRGQEARLRCSPMKGHSHVYWYRQLPEEGLKFMVYLQKENIIDESGMPKERFSAEFPKEGPSILRIQQVVRGDSAAYFCASSQREDRTNYGYTFGSGTRLTVV.

This clonotype was counted many times. This chain links TRBV2 with TRBJ1-4, with a possible D match to TRBD1 (5 bases). CDR3 size: 13 residues. The V gene lost 10 bases and the J gene lost 7 bases, with 16 bases spanning the gap. In germline, CDR1 is SNHLY, CDR2 FYNNEI. CDR3 DNA: TGTGCCAAGCGGCCAGGCCAGGGTGAAAAACTGTTTTTT. Translated: CAKRPGQGEKLFF.

The chain joins TRBV28 to TRBJ1-3; perhaps TRBD1 as D (5 bases). V lost 3 bases and J 0 bases, leaving 15 bases between the germline ends. Germline loops: CDR1 MDHEN, CDR2 SYDVKM. CDR3 length: 17 residues. The CDR3 is CASSFLPGLYSGNTIYF. The CDR3 DNA follows: TGTGCCAGCAGTTTTCTCCCGGGACTGTACTCTGGAAACACCATATATTTT.

V and J are TRBV7-3 and TRBJ2-6, with 8 nucleotides matching TRBD1. Germline CDR1 is SGHTA and CDR2 is FQGTGA. V shed 2 bases, J shed 2 bases, and the junction held 11 bases outside the gene matches. The CDR3 extends over 19 amino acids. DNA of the CDR3: TGTGCCAGCAGCTTACTGCCGGACAGGGCGCAAACTGGGGCCAACGTCCTGACTTTC. This codes for CASSLLPDRAQTGANVLTF.

This clonotype showed up just a few times. A much larger clone differs from this one at a single base, so this may be a read error. Likely a read error: the CDR3 ends without its conserved phenylalanine or tryptophan. This chain connects TRBV20-1 to TRBJ1-1; D possibly corresponds to TRBD1 (5 bases). With 3 bases removed from V and 6 bases from J, the gap between germline ends came to 14 bases. The CDR3 has 13 residues. Germline V CDR1 and CDR2: DFQATT, SNEGSKA (reference sequence). The CDR3 loop is CSASEGREAEAFL. The CDR3 region has the DNA TGCAGTGCTAGTGAGGGGCGCGAGGCTGAAGCTTTCCTT.